This T cell receptor (beta chain) was captured in a study of cytomegalovirus exposure and HLA in healthy donors. Across the whole study: The approximately 130 validation repertoires and the approximately 640 first-cohort repertoires shared a platform, a later analysis reported.

J was trimmed by 9 bases and V by 4 bases; bases with no gene match: 14. Germline CDR1 and CDR2: SGHNT and YYREEE (reference sequence). The CDR3 is 16 amino acids. Sequencing used immunoSEQ multiplex PCR; TCRdb keeps in-frame clones, though not all of them. Altogether some 69,000 clones are present, 96% being singletons, with the ten largest covering 2% to 2.5%. The rearrangement joins TRBV5-4 to TRBJ2-1, with TRBD1 identical over 9 bases. What was sequenced was PBMCs. The clonotype was recovered from a man aged 18 to 29 in good health and CMV-seronegative. CDR3 sequence reads: CASSGGGTGTGSEQFF. The DNA of the CDR3 is TGTGCCAGCAGCGGGGGGGGGACAGGGACAGGTAGTGAGCAGTTCTTC.